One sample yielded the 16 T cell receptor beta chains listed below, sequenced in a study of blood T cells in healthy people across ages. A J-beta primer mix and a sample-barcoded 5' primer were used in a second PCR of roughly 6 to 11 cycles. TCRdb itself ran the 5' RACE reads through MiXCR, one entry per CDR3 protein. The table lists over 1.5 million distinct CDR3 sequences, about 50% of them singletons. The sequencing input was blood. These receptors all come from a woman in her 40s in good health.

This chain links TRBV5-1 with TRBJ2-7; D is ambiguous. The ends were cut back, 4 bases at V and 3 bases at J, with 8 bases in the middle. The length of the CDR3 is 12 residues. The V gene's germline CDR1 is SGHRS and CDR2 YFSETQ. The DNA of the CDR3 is TGCGCCAGCAGCCTAAAGAACTACGAGCAGTACTTC. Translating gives CASSLKNYEQYF. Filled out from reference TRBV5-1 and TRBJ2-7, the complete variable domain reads KAGVTQTPRYLIKTRGQQVTLSCSPISGHRSVSWYQQTPGQGLQFLFEYFSETQRNKGNFPGRFSGRQFSNSRSEMNVSTLELGDSALYLCASSLKNYEQYFGPGTRLTVT.

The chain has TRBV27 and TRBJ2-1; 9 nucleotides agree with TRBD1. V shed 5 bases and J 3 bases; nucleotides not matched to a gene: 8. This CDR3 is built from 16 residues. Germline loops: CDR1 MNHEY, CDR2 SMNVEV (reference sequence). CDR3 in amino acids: CASSRSQGAYYNEQFF. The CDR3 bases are TGTGCCAGCAGTCGCTCACAGGGGGCGTACTACAATGAGCAGTTCTTC.

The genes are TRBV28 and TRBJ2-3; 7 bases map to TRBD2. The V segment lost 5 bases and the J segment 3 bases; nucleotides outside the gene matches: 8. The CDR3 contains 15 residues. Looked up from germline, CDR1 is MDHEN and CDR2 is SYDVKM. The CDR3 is CASSPSGAGTDTQYF. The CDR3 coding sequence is TGTGCCAGCAGTCCAAGCGGGGCCGGTACAGATACGCAGTATTTT. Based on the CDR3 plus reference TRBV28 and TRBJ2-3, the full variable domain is DVKVTQSSRYLVKRTGEKVFLECVQDMDHENMFWYRQDPGLGLRLIYFSYDVKMKEKGDIPEGYSVSREKKERFSLILESASTNQTSMYLCASSPSGAGTDTQYFGPGTRLTVL.

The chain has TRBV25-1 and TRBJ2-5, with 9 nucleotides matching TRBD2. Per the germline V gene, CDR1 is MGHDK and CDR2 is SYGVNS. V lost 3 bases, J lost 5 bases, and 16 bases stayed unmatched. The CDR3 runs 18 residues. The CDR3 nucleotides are TGTGCCAGCAGTGACCCCCTAAGTCGAGGACTAGCGTTGGAGACCCAGTACTTC. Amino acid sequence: CASSDPLSRGLALETQYF.

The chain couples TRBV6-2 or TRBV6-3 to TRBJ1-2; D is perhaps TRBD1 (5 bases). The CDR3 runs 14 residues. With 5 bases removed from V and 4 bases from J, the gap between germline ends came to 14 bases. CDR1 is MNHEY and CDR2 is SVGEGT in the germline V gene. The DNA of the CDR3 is TGTGCCAGCAGTCGGGACGGGAAAATCTATGGCTACACCTTC. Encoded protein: CASSRDGKIYGYTF.

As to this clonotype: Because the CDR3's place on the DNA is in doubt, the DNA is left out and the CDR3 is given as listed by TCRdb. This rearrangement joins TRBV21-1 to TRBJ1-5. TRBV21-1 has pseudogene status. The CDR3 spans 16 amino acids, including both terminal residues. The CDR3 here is CASSNPVGQGSQPQHF.

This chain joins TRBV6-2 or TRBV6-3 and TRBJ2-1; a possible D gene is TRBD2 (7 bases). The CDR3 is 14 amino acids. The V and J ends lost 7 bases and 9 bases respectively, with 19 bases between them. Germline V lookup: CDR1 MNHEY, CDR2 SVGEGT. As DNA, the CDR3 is TGTGCCAGCAACCGTCCGGGGGGCCTAGGTGAGCAGTTCTTC. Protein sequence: CASNRPGGLGEQFF.

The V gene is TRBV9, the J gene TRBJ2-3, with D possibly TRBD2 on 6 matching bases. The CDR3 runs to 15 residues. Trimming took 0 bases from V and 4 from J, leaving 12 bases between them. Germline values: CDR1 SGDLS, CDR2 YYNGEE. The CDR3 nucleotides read TGTGCCAGCAGCGTAGAGGGCGGGGTGGCAGATACGCAGTATTTT. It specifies CASSVEGGVADTQYF.

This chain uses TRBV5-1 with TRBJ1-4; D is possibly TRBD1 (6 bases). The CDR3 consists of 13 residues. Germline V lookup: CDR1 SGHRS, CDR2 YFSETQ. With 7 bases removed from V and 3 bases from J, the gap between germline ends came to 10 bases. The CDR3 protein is CASSGQPNEKLFF. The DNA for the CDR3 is TGCGCCAGCTCTGGACAGCCTAATGAAAAACTGTTTTTT.

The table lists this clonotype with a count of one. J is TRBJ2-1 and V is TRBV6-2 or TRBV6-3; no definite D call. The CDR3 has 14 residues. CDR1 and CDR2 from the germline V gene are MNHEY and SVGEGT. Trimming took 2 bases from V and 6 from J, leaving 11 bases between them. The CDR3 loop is CASSYPMWANEQFF. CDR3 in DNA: TGTGCCAGCAGTTACCCAATGTGGGCCAATGAGCAGTTCTTC.

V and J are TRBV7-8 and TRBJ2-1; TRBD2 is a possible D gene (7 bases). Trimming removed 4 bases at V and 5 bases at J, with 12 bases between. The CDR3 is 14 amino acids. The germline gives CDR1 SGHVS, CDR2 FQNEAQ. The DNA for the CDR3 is TGTGCCAGCAGCTGGGGGGCGGGGGACAATGAGCAGTTCTTC. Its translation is CASSWGAGDNEQFF. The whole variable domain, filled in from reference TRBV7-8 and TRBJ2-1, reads GAGVSQSPRYKVAKRGQDVALRCDPISGHVSLFWYQQALGQGPEFLTYFQNEAQLDKSGLPSDRFFAERPEGSVSTLKIQRTQQEDSAVYLCASSWGAGDNEQFFGPGTRLTVL.

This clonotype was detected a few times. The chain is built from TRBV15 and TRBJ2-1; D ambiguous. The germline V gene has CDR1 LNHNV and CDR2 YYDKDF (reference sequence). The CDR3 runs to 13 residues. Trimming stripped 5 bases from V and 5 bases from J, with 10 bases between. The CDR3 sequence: CATSGPPDNEQFF. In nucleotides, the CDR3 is TGTGCCACCAGCGGACCTCCTGACAATGAGCAGTTCTTC.

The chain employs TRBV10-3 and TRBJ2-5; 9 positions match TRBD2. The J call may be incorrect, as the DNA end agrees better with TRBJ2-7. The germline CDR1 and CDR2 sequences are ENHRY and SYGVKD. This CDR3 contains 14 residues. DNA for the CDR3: TGTGCCATCAGTCGGAGCGGGGGGATCTACGAGCAGTACTTC. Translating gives CAISRSGGIYEQYF.

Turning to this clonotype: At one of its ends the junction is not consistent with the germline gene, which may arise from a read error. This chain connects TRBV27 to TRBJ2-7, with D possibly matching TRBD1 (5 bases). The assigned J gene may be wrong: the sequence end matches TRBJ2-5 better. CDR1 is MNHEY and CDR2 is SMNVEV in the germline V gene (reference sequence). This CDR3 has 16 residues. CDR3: CVSSLSPDQGRGTQYF. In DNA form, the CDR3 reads TGTGTCAGCAGTTTATCTCCAGACCAAGGAAGGGGGACCCAGTACTTC.

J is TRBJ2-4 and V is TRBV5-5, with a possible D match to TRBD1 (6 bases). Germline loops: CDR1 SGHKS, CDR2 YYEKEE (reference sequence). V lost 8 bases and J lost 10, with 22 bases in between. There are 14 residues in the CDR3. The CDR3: CASTDRQGIWIQYF. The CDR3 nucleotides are TGTGCCAGTACCGACCGGCAGGGGATTTGGATTCAGTACTTC.

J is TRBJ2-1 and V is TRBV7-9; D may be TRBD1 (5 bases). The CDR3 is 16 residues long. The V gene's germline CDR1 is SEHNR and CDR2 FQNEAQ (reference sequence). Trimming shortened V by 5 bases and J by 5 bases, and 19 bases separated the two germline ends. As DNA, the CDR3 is TGTGCCAGCAGCGTACCGTACAGGTCTTCGGACAATGAGCAGTTCTTC. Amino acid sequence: CASSVPYRSSDNEQFF.